What follows are 18 T cell receptor beta chains derived from one specimen sequenced in a study of breast tumors, draining lymph nodes, adjacent tissues (dated by TCRdb to about 2016). Lymph node samples came from the axillary draining lymph nodes of breast cancer patients. Libraries were constructed by multiplex PCR. For sequencing, an Illumina HiSeq 2000 was employed. The public reads were reanalyzed by TCRdb: fastp trimming at Q25, MiXCR alignment, in-frame beta chains only. Every entry covers one CDR3 protein and lists the most common genes and DNA from its rows. This sample has 140,000 or so distinct CDR3 sequences in its table, and roughly 33% of those were observed once. About 2.5% of the sample rests with the top ten. Sequencing input: axillary lymph node tissue. These receptors all stem from a female donor with breast cancer. Some clones in this sample may be carry-over from other donors' samples.

The gene calls are TRBV11-2 and TRBJ2-5; 10 bases agree with TRBD1. The CDR3 spans 14 residues. CDR1 SGHAT and CDR2 FQNNGV come from the germline V gene. V lost 5 bases, J lost 4 bases, and 4 bases stayed unmatched. The CDR3 DNA follows: TGTGCCAGCAGCACCGGGACAGGGGTAGAGACCCAGTACTTC. Protein: CASSTGTGVETQYF.

The sample holds one count of this clonotype. V gene TRBV11-3 combines with J gene TRBJ2-7; 8 positions agree with TRBD1. The CDR3 covers 15 residues. The J segment lost 4 bases and the V segment lost 4 bases, leaving 9 bases of the junction unmatched. Germline CDR1 is SGHNT and CDR2 is YENEEA. The CDR3 reads CASSSGQGNWYEQYV. The CDR3 DNA follows: TGTGCCAGCAGCTCAGGACAGGGCAATTGGTACGAGCAGTACGTC.

This chain connects TRBV6-1 to TRBJ1-1; D unresolved. Germline CDR1 MNHNS, CDR2 SASEGT. CDR3 length: 12 residues. V gave up 6 bases and J gave up 6 bases, with 11 bases separating them. The CDR3 region has the DNA TGTGCCAGCAGCTTTACAGTGTCTGAAGCTTTCTTT. Amino acids: CASSFTVSEAFF.

In this sample, this clonotype turned up many times. This chain links TRBV5-1 with TRBJ1-6; 10 bases agree with TRBD1. Trimming cost V 3 bases and J 7 bases; bases outside gene matches: 1. CDR3 length: 14 residues. Germline V CDR1 and CDR2: SGHRS, YFSETQ. The CDR3 protein is CASSWTGGNSPLHF. Here the CDR3 DNA reads TGCGCCAGCAGCTGGACAGGGGGGAATTCACCCCTCCACTTT.

This clonotype counts as medium-sized. The chain recombines TRBV20-1 with TRBJ1-6; D remains unclear. V was shortened by 1 base and J by 10 bases, with 11 bases between the two germline ends. The CDR3 length is 13 residues. CDR1 DFQATT and CDR2 SNEGSKA come from the germline V gene (reference sequence). The CDR3 protein is CSARVSGGSPLHF. Here the CDR3 DNA reads TGCAGTGCTAGAGTCTCGGGTGGCTCACCCCTCCACTTT.

With respect to this clonotype: A read error may be the cause here, since a much bigger clone is one base away. This chain uses TRBV5-5 with TRBJ2-7; D gene unclear. Germline V gene lookup returns CDR1 SGHKS and CDR2 YYEKEE (reference sequence). The CDR3 is 15 amino acids. Trimming cost V 6 bases and J 2 bases, with 18 bases left between them. CDR3 coding DNA: TGTGCCAGCATCCCTACGGTCGTCCATACCTACGAGCAGTACTTC. Protein product: CASIPTVVHTYEQYF.

This sequence joins TRBV7-2 and TRBJ2-7, with a weak D call TRBD2 (7 bases). Germline V CDR1 and CDR2: SGHTA, FQGNSA. The CDR3 runs 15 residues. Trimming removed 1 base from V and 4 bases from J, with 14 bases in between. The CDR3 bases are TGTGCCAGCAGCTTAGAGGAGGGGGGGAGGTACGAGCAGTACGTC. It codes for CASSLEEGGRYEQYV.

This clonotype has a count of ten or more. This chain connects TRBV19 to TRBJ1-4; 7 positions agree with TRBD1. The length of the CDR3 is 15 residues. Germline-derived CDR1 and CDR2 are LNHDA and SQIVND (reference sequence). With V trimmed by 7 bases and J by 4 bases, 9 bases remained unmatched. The CDR3 protein is CASTRDSWGNEKLFF. The CDR3 DNA reads TGTGCCAGTACGCGGGACAGCTGGGGTAATGAAAAACTGTTTTTT.

This clonotype was found many times. The V and J genes are TRBV7-9 and TRBJ2-3; D might be TRBD2 (5 bases). Between the trimmed V and J ends, which lost 2 bases and 5 bases, there was a span of 11 bases. The CDR3 length is 14 residues. From germline, CDR1 is SEHNR and CDR2 FQNEAQ (reference sequence). CDR3 in amino acids: CASSLLGVRDTQYF. The DNA of the CDR3 is TGTGCCAGCAGCTTACTCGGGGTACGAGATACGCAGTATTTT.

This chain links TRBV7-3 with TRBJ2-1; D remains unclear. Germline loops: CDR1 SGHTA, CDR2 FQGTGA. There are 15 residues in the CDR3. V was cut by 3 bases and J by 9 bases, with 18 bases left in between. DNA for the CDR3: TGTGCCAGCAGCTTGAACCCTACGGGCTTGGGTGAGCAGTTCTTC. Protein: CASSLNPTGLGEQFF.

This clonotype was seen repeatedly, ten times or more. At one end the junction does not follow the germline gene, possibly because of a read error. The chain joins TRBV9 to TRBJ2-5; unclear D gene. Germline V gene data show CDR1 as SGDLS and CDR2 as YYNGEE. CDR3 length: 14 residues. The CDR3 loop is CASSVFLDQETQSF. The CDR3 DNA reads as TGTGCCAGCAGCGTATTCCTGGATCAAGAGACCCAGTCCTTC.

In the case of this clonotype: This may be a read error, as it is one base from a much larger clone. The rearrangement links TRBV18 to TRBJ1-5, with unresolved D. CDR3 length: 13 residues. Trimming removed 5 bases at V and 4 bases at J, with 9 bases between. From germline, CDR1 is KGHSH and CDR2 LQKENI. The chain's CDR3 is CASSGDKNQPQHF. The DNA of the CDR3 is TGTGCCAGCTCAGGAGACAAGAATCAGCCCCAGCATTTT.

Comment on this clonotype: An end of the junction does not agree with germline; a read error may underlie this. V gene TRBV3-1 combines with J gene TRBJ2-3; D gene unclear. This CDR3 is 13 amino acids long. CDR1 is LGHDT, CDR2 YNNKEL, per germline (reference sequence). The CDR3 sequence is CASSRDFTDTQYF. CDR3 nucleotide sequence: TGTGCCAGCAGCCGAGATTTCACAGATACACAGTATTTT.

This clonotype occurred many times. CDR3 loop: CSAGQGPRETQYF. The CDR3 DNA reads as TGCAGTGCTGGACAGGGTCCGAGGGAGACCCAGTACTTC. The chain couples TRBV20-1 to TRBJ2-5; TRBD1 aligns across 8 bases. Germline CDR1 reads DFQATT; CDR2 reads SNEGSKA (reference sequence). The CDR3 runs 13 residues. V lost 5 bases and J lost 5; bases outside the gene matches: 7.

In this sample, this clonotype turned up many times. This may be a read error, as it is one base from a much larger clone. This chain links TRBV6-9 with TRBJ2-7; 8 bases are a match to TRBD2. The CDR3 covers 15 residues. Germline assignment: CDR1 MNHGY and CDR2 SVAAGI. The trim removed 5 bases at V and 2 bases at J, leaving 8 bases unmatched. CDR3 protein: CASSREIAGTYEQYF. In DNA, the CDR3 is TGTGCCAGCAGTCGGGAAATAGCGGGGACCTACGAGCAGTACTTC.

This clonotype was seen many times. This chain connects TRBV6-5 to TRBJ1-4; D uncertain. The ends were cut back, 5 bases at V and 0 bases at J, with 10 bases in the middle. This CDR3 has 15 amino acids. Germline CDR1 is MNHEY and CDR2 is SVGAGI. The chain's CDR3 is CASSPHIATNEKLFF. The CDR3 coding sequence is TGTGCCAGCAGTCCCCACATTGCAACTAATGAAAAACTGTTTTTT.

This clonotype occurred many times. The chain recombines TRBV30 with TRBJ2-2; 7 bases map to TRBD2. Germline-derived CDR1 and CDR2 are GTSNPN and SVGIG (reference sequence). Germline trimming cut 0 bases from V and 1 base from J; bases unmatched to any gene: 5. There are 16 residues in the CDR3. The CDR3 is CAWSVREVLNTGELFF. Written as DNA, the CDR3 is TGTGCCTGGAGTGTACGGGAGGTATTGAACACCGGGGAGCTGTTTTTT.

This clonotype was counted between two and nine times. One base away lies a much larger clone, so this may be a sequencing read error. This rearrangement joins TRBV13 to TRBJ2-1, with D possibly called TRBD1 or TRBD2 (6 bases each). Germline assignment: CDR1 PRHDT and CDR2 FYEKMQ (reference sequence). The CDR3 contains 13 residues. V lost 2 bases and J 15 bases, leaving 17 bases between the germline ends. The CDR3 here is CASSLLGGRGLFF. CDR3 in DNA: TGTGCCAGCAGCTTACTTGGGGGGCGAGGGCTGTTCTTC.